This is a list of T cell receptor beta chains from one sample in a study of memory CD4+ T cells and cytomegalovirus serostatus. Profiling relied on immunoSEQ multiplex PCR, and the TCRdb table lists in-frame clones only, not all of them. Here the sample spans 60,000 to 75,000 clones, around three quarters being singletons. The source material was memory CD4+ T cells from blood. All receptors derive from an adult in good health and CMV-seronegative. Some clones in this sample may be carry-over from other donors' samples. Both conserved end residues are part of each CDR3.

CASSMAGYTGELFF | TRBJ2-2 | TRBV19
CASSPGGGSEAFF | TRBJ1-1 | TRBV18
CASSKGAGLSSYEQYF | TRBJ2-7 | TRBV27
CASSIGGFANEQFF | TRBJ2-1 | TRBV19
CASSSRLTRGYQPQHF | TRBJ1-5 | TRBV6-5
CASSLLLRRRNTEAFF | TRBJ1-1 | TRBV5-1
CASRPKGPRVSQPQHF | TRBJ1-5 | TRBV6-6
CASSFPQGANEQFF | TRBJ2-1 | TRBV28
CASSPGQGISNTEAFF | TRBJ1-1 | TRBV7-2
CAQKGSSSYNSPLHF | TRBJ1-6 | TRBV30
CASSQEERGRNTEAFF | TRBJ1-1 | TRBV14
CAWKGTSLSNQPQHF | TRBJ1-5 | TRBV30
CASSRTMNTEAFF | TRBJ1-1 | TRBV19
CASSQSGLTGARPPVYEQYF | TRBJ2-7 | TRBV23-1
CASSFWVANTQPQHF | TRBJ1-5 | TRBV7-2
CASSYSTRPNSPLHF | TRBJ1-6 | TRBV6-5
CASSFQGATGELFF | TRBJ2-2 | TRBV5-4
CAWIPPLRGNEQFF | TRBJ2-1 | TRBV30
CASSEAGTGGNYGYTF | TRBJ1-2 | TRBV25-1
CAWSARGWGTETQYF | TRBJ2-5 | TRBV30
CASSQGMEGANYGYTF | TRBJ1-2 | TRBV4-1
CASDEGQGGTGELFF | TRBJ2-2 | TRBV2
CASSPGRVYGYTF | TRBJ1-2 | TRBV7-8
CAWNPGTGVTEAFF | TRBJ1-1 | TRBV30
CASSFLGLSGANVLTF | TRBJ2-6 | TRBV28
CASRWHGNTEAFF | TRBJ1-1 | TRBV2
CASSFYGGVNTGELFF | TRBJ2-2 | TRBV5-5